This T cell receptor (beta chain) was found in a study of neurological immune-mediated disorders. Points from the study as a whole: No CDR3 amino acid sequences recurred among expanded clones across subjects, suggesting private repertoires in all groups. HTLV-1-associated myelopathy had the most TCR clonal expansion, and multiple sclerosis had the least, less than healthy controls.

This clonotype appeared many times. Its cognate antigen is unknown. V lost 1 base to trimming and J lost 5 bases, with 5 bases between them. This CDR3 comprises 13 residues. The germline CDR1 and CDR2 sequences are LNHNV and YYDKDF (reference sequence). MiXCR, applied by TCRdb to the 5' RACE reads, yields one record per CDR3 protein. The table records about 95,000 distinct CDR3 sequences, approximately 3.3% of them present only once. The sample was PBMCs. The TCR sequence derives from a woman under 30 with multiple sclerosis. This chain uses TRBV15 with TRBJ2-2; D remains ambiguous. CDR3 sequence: CATSRAGTGELFF. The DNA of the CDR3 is TGTGCCACCAGCAGAGCCGGGACCGGGGAGCTGTTTTTT.